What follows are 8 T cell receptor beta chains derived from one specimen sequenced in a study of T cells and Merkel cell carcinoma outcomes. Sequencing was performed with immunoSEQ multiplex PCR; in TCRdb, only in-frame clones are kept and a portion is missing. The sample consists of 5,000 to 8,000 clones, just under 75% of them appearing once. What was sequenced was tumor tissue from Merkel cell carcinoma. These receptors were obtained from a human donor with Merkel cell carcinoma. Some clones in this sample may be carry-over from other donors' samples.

The DNA of the CDR3 is TGTGCCAGCAGCCAAGATGAGGCTAGCGGGCAATCCTACAATGAGCAGTTCTTC. It specifies CASSQDEASGQSYNEQFF. The chain carries TRBV4-2 and TRBJ2-1, with 8 bases that match TRBD2. After removal of 0 bases from V and 1 base from J, the junction contained 8 bases not matched to a gene. The CDR3 is made up of 18 amino acids. In germline, CDR1 is LGHNA, CDR2 YNFKEQ.

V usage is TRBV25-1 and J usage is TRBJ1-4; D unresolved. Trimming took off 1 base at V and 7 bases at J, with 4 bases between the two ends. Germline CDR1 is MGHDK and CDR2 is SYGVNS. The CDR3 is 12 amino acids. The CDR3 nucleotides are TGTGCCAGCAGTGAATTGGGTGAAAAACTGTTTTTT. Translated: CASSELGEKLFF.

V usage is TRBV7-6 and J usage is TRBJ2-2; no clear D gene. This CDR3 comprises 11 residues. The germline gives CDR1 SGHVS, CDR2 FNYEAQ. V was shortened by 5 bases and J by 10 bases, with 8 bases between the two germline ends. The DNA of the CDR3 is TGTGCCAGCAGCCCAAGGCTGGAGCTGTTTTTT. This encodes CASSPRLELFF.

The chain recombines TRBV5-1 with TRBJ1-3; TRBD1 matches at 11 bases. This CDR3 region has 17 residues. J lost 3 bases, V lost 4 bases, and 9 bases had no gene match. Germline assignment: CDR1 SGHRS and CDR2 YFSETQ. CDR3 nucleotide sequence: TGCGCCAGCAGCCCCGGACAGGGGGCTATCAGTGGAAACACCATATATTTT. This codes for CASSPGQGAISGNTIYF.

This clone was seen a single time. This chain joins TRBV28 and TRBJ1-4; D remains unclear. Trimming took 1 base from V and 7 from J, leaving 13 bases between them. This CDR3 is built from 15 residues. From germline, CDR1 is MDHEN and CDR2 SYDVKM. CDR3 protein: CASSLFDLGIEKLFF. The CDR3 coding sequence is TGTGCCAGCAGTTTATTTGATCTGGGAATTGAAAAACTGTTTTTT.

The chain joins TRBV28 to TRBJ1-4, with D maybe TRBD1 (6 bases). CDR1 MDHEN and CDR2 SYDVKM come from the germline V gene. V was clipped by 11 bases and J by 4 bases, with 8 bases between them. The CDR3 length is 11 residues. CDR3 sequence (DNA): TGTGCCGTCAGGGGTAATGAAAAACTGTTTTTT. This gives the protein CAVRGNEKLFF.

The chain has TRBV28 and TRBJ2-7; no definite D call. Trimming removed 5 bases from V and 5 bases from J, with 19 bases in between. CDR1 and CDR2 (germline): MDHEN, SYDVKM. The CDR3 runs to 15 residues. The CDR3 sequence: CASSGMAHLGNEQYF. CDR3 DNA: TGTGCCAGCAGTGGAATGGCTCACCTGGGCAACGAGCAGTACTTC. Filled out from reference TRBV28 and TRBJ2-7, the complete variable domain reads DVKVTQSSRYLVKRTGEKVFLECVQDMDHENMFWYRQDPGLGLRLIYFSYDVKMKEKGDIPEGYSVSREKKERFSLILESASTNQTSMYLCASSGMAHLGNEQYFGPGTRLTVT.

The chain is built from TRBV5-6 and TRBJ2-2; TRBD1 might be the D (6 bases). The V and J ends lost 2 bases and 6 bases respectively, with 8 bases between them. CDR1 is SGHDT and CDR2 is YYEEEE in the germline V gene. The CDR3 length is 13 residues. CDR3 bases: TGTGCCAGCAGCTTAGGGGGAGCCGGGGAGCTGTTTTTT. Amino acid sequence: CASSLGGAGELFF.